This T cell receptor (beta chain) derives from a study of blood T cells in healthy people across ages. The overall study: About one barcoded beta molecule per two T cells was captured by template switching. Whole-study results and caveats: The unsorted PBMCs prevented any conclusive comparison of naive versus antigen-experienced cells.

Trimming cost V 1 base and J 7 bases, with 10 bases left between them. The CDR3 is 12 amino acids. The germline V gene has CDR1 SQVTM and CDR2 ANQGSEA. With a J-beta primer mix and a sample-barcoded 5' primer, a second PCR ran 7 to 11 cycles. TCRdb recomputed calls from the 5' RACE reads with MiXCR, one row per CDR3 protein. Of more than 650,000 distinct CDR3 sequences in the sample, roughly 20% were seen once. Total RNA was extracted at no less than 5.5 micrograms per sample. Worth noting for this clonotype: Its antigen remains unidentified.

The receptor was isolated from a man aged 65-85 years in good health. The chain has TRBV29-1 and TRBJ1-2; D gene uncertain. The material sequenced was blood. The CDR3 sequence is CSVEASQTGYTF. The DNA of the CDR3 is TGCAGCGTTGAAGCTTCGCAGACTGGCTACACCTTC.